Below, one TCR beta chain is given with its context. Its antigen remains unidentified. The CDR3 is 15 amino acids. Germline values: CDR1 MDHEN, CDR2 SYDVKM. TRB cDNA was prepared as libraries by UMI-labeled 5' RACE. TCRdb reprocessed the 5' RACE reads and reports one entry per CDR3 protein, with no DNA. Recorded for this sample: 65,000 to 85,000 distinct CDR3 sequences. These data belong to a study of CXCR3-negative and CXCR3-positive naive CD8 T cells. Overall study findings and caveats: Diversity ran similarly high across both naive subsets but far lower in memory CD8+ cells.

This clonotype was sampled from a human donor in good health. Some clones in this sample may be carry-over from other donors' samples. The sequencing sample was made of naive CXCR3- CD8+ T cells from blood. The sample's subset: CD45RO-CCR7+CD27+CD95- naive CD8+ T cells lacking CXCR3 (TNR3-). The chain recombines TRBV28 with TRBJ2-1. The CDR3 here is CASSVWRSSYNEQFF.